This entry lists 7 T cell receptor beta chains sequenced from one sample in a study of blood T cells in healthy people across ages. It was with a sample-barcoded 5' primer and a J-beta primer mix that a second PCR of roughly 6 to 11 cycles was run. Via MiXCR, TCRdb re-called the 5' RACE reads, giving one row per CDR3 protein. The sample contains about 830,000 distinct CDR3 sequences, less than 80% of which appear only once. Sample: blood. The source of these receptors is a man aged 25 to 45 in good health.

The V call is TRBV3-1, the J call TRBJ2-1; 7 bases map to TRBD2. J lost 5 bases, V lost 5 bases, and 9 bases had no gene match. The CDR3 is made up of 15 amino acids. Germline V gene sequence: CDR1 LGHDT, CDR2 YNNKEL (reference sequence). The CDR3 DNA is TGTGCCAGCAGCACCCGGACTAGGGGAAACAATGAGCAGTTCTTC. Its translation: CASSTRTRGNNEQFF.

The gene calls are TRBV29-1 and TRBJ2-1, with D unresolved. CDR1 is SQVTM, CDR2 ANQGSEA, per germline. The CDR3 contains 13 residues. V lost 4 bases, J lost 0 bases, and 7 bases lay in between. This CDR3 reads CSVVSYSYNEQFF. In DNA, the CDR3 is TGCAGCGTTGTAAGTTACTCCTACAATGAGCAGTTCTTC.

The chain has TRBV10-3 and TRBJ1-6; TRBD1 matches at 12 bases. This CDR3 region has 16 residues. V was clipped by 5 bases and J by 10 bases; unmatched bases: 9. The germline V gene encodes CDR1 ENHRY and CDR2 SYGVKD. The CDR3 region has the DNA TGTGCCATCAGTAGGGACAGGGGGCGAGGAAGGTCACCCCTCCACTTT. It specifies CAISRDRGRGRSPLHF.

In nucleotides, the CDR3 is TGTGCCAGCAGAAGGGACAGCCGCTCCTACGAGCAGTACTTC. Translation gives CASRRDSRSYEQYF. The V and J genes are TRBV27 and TRBJ2-7; 7 bases map to TRBD1. Germline V gene sequence: CDR1 MNHEY, CDR2 SMNVEV (reference sequence). CDR3 length: 14 residues. The trim removed 6 bases at V and 0 bases at J, leaving 5 bases unmatched.

V gene TRBV28 combines with J gene TRBJ2-5; D is ambiguous. The DNA end is more similar to TRBJ2-7, so the J call may be wrong. There are 14 residues in the CDR3. Germline V gene lookup returns CDR1 MDHEN and CDR2 SYDVKM. The CDR3 DNA sequence: TGTGCCAGCAGCAGGCCGACGGTTAGGTACGAGCAGTACTTC. As protein: CASSRPTVRYEQYF.

This clonotype occurred a few times. The chain couples TRBV12-3 or TRBV12-4 to TRBJ2-5; 9 nucleotides line up with TRBD2. Germline trimming cut 3 bases from V and 4 bases from J; bases unmatched to any gene: 6. CDR3 size: 15 residues. CDR3 protein: CASSFPAGGGETQYF. The CDR3 DNA follows: TGTGCCAGCAGTTTCCCAGCGGGGGGAGGAGAGACCCAGTACTTC.

The CDR3 nucleotides read TGCGCCAGCAGCCAGGGACAGGGCAATGAGCAGTTCTTC. Its protein product is CASSQGQGNEQFF. V usage is TRBV4-3 and J usage is TRBJ2-1; 9 bases align to TRBD1. The trim removed 3 bases at V and 6 bases at J, leaving 0 bases unmatched. Germline CDR1 LGHNA, CDR2 YSLEER. There are 13 residues in the CDR3.